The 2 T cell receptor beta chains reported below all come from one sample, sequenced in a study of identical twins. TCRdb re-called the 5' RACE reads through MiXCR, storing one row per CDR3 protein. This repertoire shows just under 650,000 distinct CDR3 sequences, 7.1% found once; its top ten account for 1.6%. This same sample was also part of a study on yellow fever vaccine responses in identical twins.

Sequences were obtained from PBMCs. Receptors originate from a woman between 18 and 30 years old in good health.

CDR3 DNA: TGTGCCAGCAGCAAAGATGGCGGGGGTAGCGACACCGGGGAGCTGTTTTTT. It yields the protein CASSKDGGGSDTGELFF. V gene TRBV21-1 combines with J gene TRBJ2-2; the DNA was not used to check the table's D call, TRBD1. TRBV21-1 is assigned pseudogene status. This CDR3 has 17 residues.

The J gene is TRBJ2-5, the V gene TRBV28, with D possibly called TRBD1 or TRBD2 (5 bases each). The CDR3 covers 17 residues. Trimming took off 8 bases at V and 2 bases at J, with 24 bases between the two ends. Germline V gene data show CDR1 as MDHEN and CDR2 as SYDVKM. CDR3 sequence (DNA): TGTGCCAGCGGGATCCGGGGAATAAGAAAGGGGCAAGAGACCCAGTACTTC. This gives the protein CASGIRGIRKGQETQYF.